The rows below give T cell receptor beta chains drawn from one sample of a study of monozygotic twins with cystic fibrosis. Generated by immunoSEQ multiplex PCR, the TCRdb table keeps only in-frame clones and is missing some. In the table there are some 26,000 clones, approximately 89% of which are singletons. Sequencing input: blood. The receptors were gathered from a girl aged 2 to 9 with cystic fibrosis. Both conserved end residues are part of each CDR3. Fields, in order: clone size, D gene, J gene, V gene, CDR3 protein, CDR3 DNA. The D gene is left open where the match is weak. Only part of the rows carry a size: once, few, many, or a class if the clone is expanded.

>NA|TRBD1|TRBJ1-4|TRBV15
CATSRQGGNEKLFF
TGTGCCACCAGCAGACAGGGGGGGAATGAAAAACTGTTTTTT
>NA|NA|TRBJ1-1|TRBV4-3
CASSHAGRHMNTEAFF
TGCGCCAGCAGCCATGCCGGACGGCATATGAACACTGAAGCTTTCTTT
>few|TRBD1|TRBJ1-5|TRBV2
CASSVGTGGNQPQHF
TGTGCCAGCAGCGTCGGGACAGGGGGCAATCAGCCCCAGCATTTT
>once|NA|TRBJ1-2|TRBV18
CASSVEALNGYTF
TGTGCCAGCTCAGTAGAGGCTTTGAATGGCTACACCTTC
>NA|NA|TRBJ2-4|TRBV9
CASSVPQNIQYF
TGTGCCAGCAGCGTACCTCAAAACATTCAGTACTTC
>NA|NA|TRBJ2-6|TRBV5-1
CASSPTGANVLTF
TGCGCCAGCAGCCCCACTGGGGCCAACGTCCTGACTTTC
>NA|NA|TRBJ2-1|TRBV19
CASSMGPNPYNEQFF
TGTGCCAGTAGTATGGGACCCAACCCCTACAATGAGCAGTTCTTC
>NA|NA|TRBJ2-7|TRBV11-3
CASSLAGKTYEQYF
TGTGCCAGCAGCTTAGCGGGAAAAACCTACGAGCAGTACTTC
>NA|NA|TRBJ1-1|TRBV6-1
CASSAQLYTEAFF
TGTGCCAGCAGTGCACAGCTTTACACTGAAGCTTTTTTT
>NA|NA|TRBJ2-3|TRBV9
CASSDPTDTQYF
TGTGCCAGCAGCGACCCCACAGATACGCAGTATTTT
>NA|NA|TRBJ1-3|TRBV9
CASSGRQFDSGNTIYF
TGTGCCAGCAGCGGGAGACAGTTCGACTCTGGAAACACCATATATTTT
>NA|NA|TRBJ2-7|TRBV2
CASSESRSSYEQYF
TGTGCCAGCAGTGAATCCAGGTCATCCTACGAGCAGTACTTC
>NA|NA|TRBJ2-2|TRBV23-1
CASSQFPLIQKPNTGELFF
TGCGCCAGCAGTCAATTCCCCCTCATACAGAAACCGAACACCGGGGAGCTGTTTTTT
>once|NA|TRBJ2-7|TRBV7-6
CASSLYSFDEQYF
TGTGCCAGCAGCTTATACAGCTTCGACGAGCAGTACTTC
>NA|NA|TRBJ1-5|TRBV27
CASSPSTRLNQPQHF
TGTGCCAGCAGTCCTTCGACAAGACTCAATCAGCCCCAGCATTTT
>NA|NA|TRBJ2-7|TRBV10-2
CASSDVYEQYF
TGCGCCAGCAGTGATGTCTACGAGCAGTACTTC
>NA|NA|TRBJ2-1|TRBV7-9
CASSSQSSKYNEQFF
TGTGCCAGCAGCTCACAATCCTCAAAATACAATGAGCAGTTCTTC
>NA|NA|TRBJ1-5|TRBV6-1
CASCDRYVNQPQHF
TGTGCCAGCTGTGACAGGTACGTCAATCAGCCCCAGCATTTT
>once|NA|TRBJ2-7|TRBV15
CATSRGPARGKASYEQYF
TGTGCCACCAGCAGAGGTCCTGCCAGGGGTAAAGCCTCCTACGAGCAGTACTTC
>NA|NA|TRBJ1-6|TRBV27
CASSVGGYDNSPLHF
TGTGCCAGCAGTGTGGGAGGCTATGATAATTCACCCCTCCACTTT
>once|TRBD2|TRBJ2-5|TRBV5-4
CASSPGLAGGEETQYF
TGTGCCAGCAGCCCGGGACTAGCGGGGGGGGAAGAGACCCAGTACTTC
>few|NA|TRBJ2-7|TRBV18
CASSRDRPTGDEQYF
TGTGCCAGCTCTAGGGACCGCCCAACGGGGGACGAGCAGTACTTC
>NA|TRBD2|TRBJ2-1|TRBV7-7
CASSSGTGTSVPHEQFF
TGTGCCAGCAGTTCAGGGACCGGGACTAGCGTTCCTCATGAGCAGTTCTTC
>once|TRBD1|TRBJ1-2|TRBV4-3
CASSQVTGVDYGYTF
TGCGCCAGCAGCCAGGTGACAGGGGTTGACTATGGCTACACCTTC
>NA|TRBD2|TRBJ2-5|TRBV15
CATTPIRRGAQETQYF
TGTGCCACCACCCCAATTCGGCGGGGGGCACAAGAGACCCAGTACTTC
>NA|NA|TRBJ2-2|TRBV7-8
CASSLVATGELFF
TGTGCCAGCAGCTTAGTAGCCACCGGGGAGCTGTTTTTT
>NA|NA|TRBJ1-5|TRBV30
CAWNNDRTLSNQPQHF
TGTGCCTGGAATAACGACAGGACCCTTAGCAATCAGCCCCAGCATTTT
>NA|NA|TRBJ1-5|TRBV19
CASSREFRQPQHF
TGTGCCAGTAGTCGGGAGTTTAGGCAGCCCCAGCATTTT
>NA|TRBD1|TRBJ1-2|TRBV11-3
CASSLGAGTGSYGYTF
TGTGCCAGCAGCTTAGGTGCCGGGACAGGTTCCTATGGCTACACCTTC
>NA|TRBD1|TRBJ1-6|TRBV6-5
CASSYLGQGSSPLHF
TGTGCCAGCAGTTACTTGGGACAGGGGAGTTCACCCCTCCACTTT
>NA|NA|TRBJ1-1|TRBV6-5
CASSYGHGDTEAFF
TGTGCCAGCAGTTACGGGCATGGGGACACTGAAGCTTTCTTT
>NA|NA|TRBJ2-7|TRBV19
CASTETVGYEQYF
TGTGCCAGTACGGAGACAGTCGGCTACGAGCAGTACTTC
>once|NA|TRBJ1-1|TRBV10-1
CASSKQGEDAFF
TGCGCCAGCAGTAAACAGGGAGAGGACGCTTTCTTT